One T cell receptor beta chain is described in this entry. Trimming left V 6 bases short and J 3 bases short, with 11 bases between. The germline V gene encodes CDR1 KGHSH and CDR2 LQKENI. CDR3 length: 13 residues. Individuals having autoimmune disease history or systemic immunosuppression were not enrolled. Patients had blood sampled at baseline and again on cycle 4 day 1 and cycle 7 day 1. The sample is drawn from a study of OX40 agonist ivuxolimab in advanced cancers. Study-level information: Antecedent anti-PD-1, anti-PD-L1 or anti-CTLA-4 therapy was permissible, with approximately 44% having received some.

The protocol was immunoSEQ multiplex PCR, while the TCRdb copy is restricted to in-frame clones and leaves out a portion. The data contain roughly 75,000 clones, approximately 90% of them singletons. This chain connects TRBV18 to TRBJ1-2; unclear D gene. The clonotype was recovered from an adult with an advanced solid tumor such as melanoma, head and neck, liver or kidney cancer. This material consisted of CD4+ or CD8+ T cells sorted from blood, taken in a trial of the OX40 agonist ivuxolimab. In nucleotides, the CDR3 is TGTGCCAGCTCCCAAACGCCGGACTATGGCTACACCTTC. Translated, it gives CASSQTPDYGYTF.